This T cell receptor (beta chain) was sequenced for a study of a mutant IDH1 vaccine in newly diagnosed glioma. This clone appeared once. As yet, its antigen is unknown. The data were produced by immunoSEQ multiplex PCR, yet TCRdb's version contains in-frame clones alone and is incomplete. The data contain about 130,000 clones, about 82% of them seen just once; the ten biggest clones take up 5.5%. The CDR3 has 14 amino acids. V lost 6 bases and J 7 bases, leaving 16 bases between the germline ends. The germline V gene encodes CDR1 SNHLY and CDR2 FYNNEI. Time point here: week 11, during vaccination. Topical imiquimod was applied with each vaccine dose, which held 300 ug of mutant IDH1 20-mer peptide.

This material consisted of PBMCs, taken from a glioma patient whose treatment included an IDH1 peptide vaccine. This receptor was taken from a man aged 35-49 years with glioma. The rearrangement joins TRBV2 to TRBJ1-5, with no clear D. The CDR3 protein is CASRGYGSGQPQHF. CDR3 nucleotides: TGTGCCAGCAGAGGGTACGGGAGTGGGCAGCCCCAGCATTTT.